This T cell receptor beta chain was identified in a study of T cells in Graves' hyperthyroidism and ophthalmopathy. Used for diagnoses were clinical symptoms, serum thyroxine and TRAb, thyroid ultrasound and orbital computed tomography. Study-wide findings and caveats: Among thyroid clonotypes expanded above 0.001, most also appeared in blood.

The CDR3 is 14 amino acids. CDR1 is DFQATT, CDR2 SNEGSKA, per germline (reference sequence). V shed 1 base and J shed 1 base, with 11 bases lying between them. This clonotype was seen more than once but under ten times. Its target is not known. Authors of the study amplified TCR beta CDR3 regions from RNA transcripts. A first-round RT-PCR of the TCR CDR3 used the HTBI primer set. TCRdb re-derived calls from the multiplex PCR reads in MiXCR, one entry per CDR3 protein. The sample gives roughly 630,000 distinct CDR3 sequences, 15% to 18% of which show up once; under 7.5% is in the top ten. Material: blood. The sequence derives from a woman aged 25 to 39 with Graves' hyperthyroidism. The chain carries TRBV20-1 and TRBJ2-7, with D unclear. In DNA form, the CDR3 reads TGCAGTGCTAGAGCCAAGGGTCTATCCTACGAGCAGTACTTC. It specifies CSARAKGLSYEQYF.